This T cell receptor beta chain emerged from a study of OX40 agonist ivuxolimab in advanced cancers. Overall study findings and caveats: CD8+ T cells were the subset that, on average, had more expanded clones than CD4+. People who partly responded at 0.1-3.0 mg/kg had some of the least clonal expansion seen. Both blood CD4+ and CD8+ T cells showed clonal growth by week 6 at 0.1 to 3.0 mg/kg.

Trimming at V came to 4 bases and at J to 4 bases, leaving 7 bases not matched to a gene. The CDR3 extends over 14 amino acids. The germline gives CDR1 KGHSH, CDR2 LQKENI. This clone has only a few counts. Its cognate antigen is unknown. Samples of blood were obtained at baseline, on cycle 4 day 1, and on cycle 7 day 1. Generated by immunoSEQ multiplex PCR, the TCRdb table keeps only in-frame clones and is missing some. The sample carries tens of thousands of clones, about 88% recorded once. This clonotype was obtained from an adult with an advanced solid tumor such as melanoma, head and neck, liver or kidney cancer. The sequences come from CD4+ or CD8+ T cells sorted from blood, collected in a trial of the OX40 agonist ivuxolimab. The chain recombines TRBV18 with TRBJ2-7, with TRBD1 matching over 7 bases. The CDR3 protein is CASSLEGGKYEQYF. CDR3 in DNA: TGTGCCAGCTCACTGGAAGGGGGCAAGTACGAGCAGTACTTC.